This T cell receptor beta chain was captured in a study of shared T cell receptors in the human thymus (dated by TCRdb to the early 2020s). As for the study more broadly: The study examined how self-reactive, shared T-cell receptor alpha chains are generated in the human thymus.

Points on this clone: It lacks a known antigen. Within one base of it there is no much larger clone, and no base qualities were kept.

Libraries came from the immunoSEQ multiplex PCR assay. TCRdb obtained this table from immuneACCESS and retained in-frame rearrangements with V and J assigned. These tables miss some clones; where compared with another copy, unresolved V genes account for less than half of the shortfall, and the remainder is unexplained. This sample lists 640,000 or so clones; more than 75% were detected once. The ten largest clones represent roughly 0.0094% of the sample. The trim is 3 bases for V and 14 bases for J, with a gap of 20 bases between the germline ends. Including cysteine and phenylalanine, the CDR3 has 15 amino acids. Only the CDR3 DNA stays, 45 bases, in frame from base 1. CDR1 LNHNV and CDR2 YYDKDF were looked up in the germline V gene (reference sequence). A further study also used this sample, focusing on human thymus T cells. As noted in the second study: In Finland, the donors were immunologically healthy infants who were having open corrective cardiac surgery for congenital heart defects. Thymus tissue was collected as surgical resects that were removed during corrective cardiac surgery. Both the thymic and the peripheral blood repertoires appeared to show biased V and J gene segment usage. The related research found that thymic TCR repertoires overlapped highly between unrelated individuals. The study characterized TCR alpha and beta repertoires from about 8 infant thymus samples and a few related peripheral blood samples. Donor ages ranged from roughly 7 to 250 days, and the cohort comprised roughly 6 male and a couple of female infants. Thymocytes were mechanically released from the tissue and were stored as pellets of about 9-33 million cells at -70 degrees C. A QIAsymphony instrument was used to extract genomic DNA from frozen cell pellets. Using the immunoSEQ multiplex PCR assay, the TCRB and TCRAD loci were amplified from a standardized quantity of quality-controlled genomic DNA. The amplicons covered the V(D)J region and were long enough to include the CDR3 and to identify the V and J genes. The amplicons were sequenced on an Illumina platform via the commercial immunoSEQ service. Corrections for primer bias and sequencing errors followed previously described methods, while TCRAD and TCRB definitions were based on the IMGT database. The repertoires were analysed using immunoSEQ Analyzer 3.0 and VDJTools for basic statistics, V/J segment usage, diversity estimates, rarefaction and pairwise overlap. Chao1, ChaoE, Efron-Thisted, Shannon and inverse Simpson indices were used to estimate diversity, which was also estimated on datasets down-sampled to the smallest sample. For repertoire overlap, CDR3 nucleotide sequence, V gene and J gene had to match strictly, and clustering was done by Jaccard-based multidimensional scaling. On average, thymus samples yielded around 800,000 unique TCRB clonotypes, whereas blood samples yielded about 84,000.

This receptor was identified in a boy less than two years old with a congenital heart defect. Donor details come from another sample of the same person, matched by shared clones. The specimen sequenced was thymocytes. This chain joins TRBV15 to TRBJ2-6; TRBD1 is possibly the D segment (5 matching bases). The CDR3 region: CATSRWTLGPPILTF. The bases read TGTGCCACCAGCAGGTGGACACTGGGCCCTCCGATCCTGACTTTC.